This record covers a single TCR beta chain. Its cognate antigen is unknown. This sample is drawn from a study of T-cell reconstitution after alpha-beta-depleted transplantation in children. This CDR3 comprises 12 residues. Trimming pared 6 bases from V and 6 bases from J, leaving 8 bases between. Per the germline V gene, CDR1 is MNHEY and CDR2 is SMNVEV (reference sequence). Study results and limitations: The main origin of T-cell counts and diversity one year after transplant was newly produced T cells. Alpha-beta T cells about two months after transplant reportedly derived from several hundred expanded graft clones. At day 60, the high TCRbeta diversity found in some patients originated from recipient T cells and thymic progenitors that had survived.

Preparation of the TCRbeta library involved a method that used unique molecular identifiers. A single record per CDR3 protein comes from TCRdb applying MiXCR to the PCR reads. This table holds about 200,000 distinct CDR3 sequences, about 8.2% found once. Sequenced here: PBMCs, mostly from graft donor cells, sampled 360 days after TCRalphabeta/CD19-depleted stem cell transplant. V is TRBV27 and J is TRBJ1-4, with a possible D match to TRBD1 (6 bases). The source is a male patient under 10 years old who had a stem cell transplant for acute myeloid leukemia, so the T cells may come from the graft donor. The CDR3 bases are TGTGCCAGCAGACAGGGTTATGAAAAACTGTTTTTT. Translation: CASRQGYEKLFF. Together with reference TRBV27 and TRBJ1-4, the CDR3 gives the full variable domain: EAQVTQNPRYLITVTGKKLTVTCSQNMNHEYMSWYRQDPGLGLRQIYYSMNVEVTDKGDVPEGYKVSRKEKRNFPLILESPSPNQTSLYFCASRQGYEKLFFGSGTQLSVL.